A single sample gave rise to the 29 T cell receptor beta chains below, sequenced in a study of blood T cell repertoires in COVID-19. TCRdb's table, derived via immunoSEQ multiplex PCR, lists solely in-frame clones and lacks some. The sample includes 98,000 or so clones, about 80% of them seen just once. Source material: peripheral blood. These receptors were collected from an elderly woman with active or convalescent COVID-19.

V and J are TRBV3-1 (or the pseudogene TRBV3-2) and TRBJ2-7; 7 bases line up with TRBD1. CDR1 and CDR2 (germline): LGHDT, YNNKEL (reference sequence). The CDR3 covers 13 residues. Trimming at V came to 0 bases and at J to 7 bases, leaving 3 bases not matched to a gene. CDR3 nucleotide sequence: TGTGCCAGCAGCCAAGAGGTCAGGGGGGAGCAGTACTTC. Amino acid sequence: CASSQEVRGEQYF.

This clone was counted only a few times. The V gene is TRBV3-1 (or the pseudogene TRBV3-2), the J gene TRBJ2-7; D gene ambiguous. With 0 bases removed from V and 3 bases from J, the gap between germline ends came to 9 bases. CDR1 and CDR2 (germline): LGHDT, YNNKEL (reference sequence). The CDR3 length is 14 residues. CDR3 residues: CASSQDAQVYEQYF. As DNA, the CDR3 is TGTGCCAGCAGCCAAGATGCCCAGGTCTACGAGCAGTACTTC.

This clone has only a few counts. The chain combines TRBV10-3 with TRBJ1-2; D uncertain. V was cut by 0 bases and J by 4 bases, with 12 bases left in between. The CDR3 is 15 residues long. In germline, CDR1 is ENHRY, CDR2 SYGVKD. This CDR3 is CAISESRGVFYGYTF. CDR3 bases: TGTGCCATCAGTGAGTCGAGAGGCGTTTTCTATGGCTACACCTTC.

This chain connects TRBV5-1 to TRBJ1-2; D may be TRBD1 (5 bases). The CDR3 covers 15 residues. From germline, CDR1 is SGHRS and CDR2 YFSETQ. The V end was cut by 0 bases, the J end by 4 bases, with 13 bases between. The DNA for the CDR3 is TGCGCCAGCAGCTTGGTGGGCACAGGCCTCTATGGCTACACCTTC. It codes for CASSLVGTGLYGYTF.

The V call is TRBV10-3, the J call TRBJ1-1, with 8 bases lining up with TRBD1. Germline values: CDR1 ENHRY, CDR2 SYGVKD. CDR3 length: 14 residues. Trimming removed 8 bases from V and 1 base from J; junction bases left unmatched: 6. The chain's CDR3 is CAIGRGQGNTEAFF. Written as DNA, the CDR3 is TGTGCCATCGGAAGAGGACAGGGGAACACTGAAGCTTTCTTT.

On this clone itself: The same CDR3 arises from other DNA sequences in this sample as well. The J gene is TRBJ1-5, the V gene TRBV28, with 7 bases identical to TRBD1. Germline V gene data show CDR1 as MDHEN and CDR2 as SYDVKM. Trimming removed 5 bases from V and 5 bases from J; junction bases left unmatched: 0. This CDR3 contains 12 residues. The CDR3 nucleotides read TGTGCCAGCAGTACAGGGGATCAGCCCCAGCATTTT. Its translation is CASSTGDQPQHF. Together with reference TRBV28 and TRBJ1-5, the CDR3 gives the full variable domain: DVKVTQSSRYLVKRTGEKVFLECVQDMDHENMFWYRQDPGLGLRLIYFSYDVKMKEKGDIPEGYSVSREKKERFSLILESASTNQTSMYLCASSTGDQPQHFGDGTRLSIL.

The CDR3 bases are TGTGCCAGCAGCACGGACATCCGTCAAACAGATACGCAGTATTTT. It specifies CASSTDIRQTDTQYF. The rearrangement joins TRBV11-1 to TRBJ2-3; D possibly corresponds to TRBD1 (5 bases). Trimming shortened V by 5 bases and J by 3 bases, and 15 bases separated the two germline ends. CDR1 is SGHAT, CDR2 FQDESV, per germline (reference sequence). The CDR3 contains 15 residues.

The chain recombines TRBV27 with TRBJ2-5, with D uncertain. Germline loops: CDR1 MNHEY, CDR2 SMNVEV (reference sequence). V was shortened by 7 bases and J by 5 bases, with 14 bases between the two germline ends. This CDR3 region has 13 residues. CDR3 amino acids: CASKVPSQETQYF. The CDR3 DNA sequence: TGTGCCAGCAAAGTCCCGTCCCAGGAGACCCAGTACTTC.

This clone was counted between two and nine times. The chain joins TRBV20-1 to TRBJ2-1; D unclear. There are 11 residues in the CDR3. V dropped 0 bases and J dropped 11 bases, with 8 bases sitting between them. Per the germline V gene, CDR1 is DFQATT and CDR2 is SNEGSKA (reference sequence). DNA for the CDR3: TGCAGTGCTAGAGACTACCCACAGCAGTTCTTC. This sequence encodes CSARDYPQQFF.

The chain carries TRBV29-1 and TRBJ1-5; possible D gene TRBD1, 5 bases. The CDR3 is 16 amino acids. V was trimmed by 0 bases and J by 0 bases, leaving 12 bases between them. CDR1 is SQVTM and CDR2 is ANQGSEA in the germline V gene. The CDR3 bases are TGCAGCGTTGAAGATCGCGCCAGGGATAGCAATCAGCCCCAGCATTTT. Translation: CSVEDRARDSNQPQHF.

The CDR3 DNA sequence: TGTGCCAGCAGTCCGAACACCGGGACAGGGGGCTACACCTTC. This encodes CASSPNTGTGGYTF. The chain couples TRBV3-1 (or the pseudogene TRBV3-2) to TRBJ1-2, with 9 positions matching TRBD1. Germline V CDR1 and CDR2: LGHDT, YNNKEL (reference sequence). V shed 6 bases, J shed 8 bases, and the junction held 10 bases outside the gene matches. This CDR3 has 14 residues.

This clone was found a few times. The rearrangement uses TRBV10-3 and TRBJ1-6; the match to TRBD1 covers 9 bases. CDR3 length: 14 amino acids. The V gene's germline CDR1 is ENHRY and CDR2 SYGVKD. With 5 bases clipped from V and 10 bases from J, the junction kept 6 bases outside the gene matches. As DNA, the CDR3 is TGTGCCATCAGTAATGGGACAGGGCCATCACCCCTCCACTTT. Protein sequence: CAISNGTGPSPLHF.

This clone was observed a few times. The chain combines TRBV11-2 with TRBJ2-7, with 10 bases matching TRBD1. CDR3 length: 16 amino acids. Trimming removed 5 bases from V and 2 bases from J; junction bases left unmatched: 9. Germline V gene data show CDR1 as SGHAT and CDR2 as FQNNGV. CDR3 protein: CASSAVSGQGPYEQYF. In DNA, the CDR3 is TGTGCCAGCAGCGCAGTATCGGGACAGGGGCCCTACGAGCAGTACTTC.

J is TRBJ1-4 and V is TRBV27; the match to TRBD1 covers 8 bases. Germline CDR1 and CDR2: MNHEY and SMNVEV (reference sequence). The CDR3 is 16 amino acids. Trimming cost V 5 bases and J 10 bases; bases outside gene matches: 15. Here the CDR3 DNA reads TGTGCCAGCAGTGCACAACGGACAGGGTGGTCGCTAAAACTGTTTTTT. Translated: CASSAQRTGWSLKLFF. The variable domain in full, completed from reference TRBV27 and TRBJ1-4, reads EAQVTQNPRYLITVTGKKLTVTCSQNMNHEYMSWYRQDPGLGLRQIYYSMNVEVTDKGDVPEGYKVSRKEKRNFPLILESPSPNQTSLYFCASSAQRTGWSLKLFFGSGTQLSVL.

This rearrangement joins TRBV27 to TRBJ1-5, with D uncertain. The CDR3 runs to 16 residues. CDR1 and CDR2 from the germline V gene are MNHEY and SMNVEV (reference sequence). Between the trimmed V and J ends, which lost 5 bases and 11 bases, there was a span of 25 bases. The CDR3 sequence: CASSPLGLGANEAQHF. Here the CDR3 DNA reads TGTGCCAGCAGTCCGCTCGGGTTAGGCGCAAATGAGGCCCAGCATTTT.

The V gene is TRBV12-3 or TRBV12-4, the J gene TRBJ1-4; tentative D call: TRBD1 (6 bases). V was trimmed by 5 bases and J by 5 bases, leaving 9 bases between them. The CDR3 loop spans 13 amino acids. The CDR3 here is CASSRQENEKLFF. The CDR3 DNA sequence: TGTGCCAGCAGTAGACAGGAGAATGAAAAACTGTTTTTT.

This rearrangement joins TRBV6-5 to TRBJ1-2, with D perhaps TRBD1 (6 bases). V lost 3 bases, J lost 6 bases, and 14 bases lay in between. The CDR3 runs to 14 residues. CDR1 is MNHEY, CDR2 SVGAGI, per germline. CDR3 bases: TGTGCCAGCAGTTATTGGGATTCAGGGGATGGCTACACCTTC. Residues: CASSYWDSGDGYTF.

This chain joins TRBV5-5 and TRBJ2-1; 8 nucleotides align to TRBD1. The germline gives CDR1 SGHKS, CDR2 YYEKEE (reference sequence). The CDR3 runs 15 residues. Trimming cost V 5 bases and J 6 bases; bases outside gene matches: 10. CDR3 sequence reads: CASRAGTGLINEQFF. CDR3 nucleotides: TGTGCCAGCAGGGCTGGGACAGGACTCATCAATGAGCAGTTCTTC. The full variable domain, with the rest looked up from reference TRBV5-5 and TRBJ2-1, is DAGVTQSPTHLIKTRGQQVTLRCSPISGHKSVSWYQQVLGQGPQFIFQYYEKEERGRGNFPDRFSARQFPNYSSELNVNALLLGDSALYLCASRAGTGLINEQFFGPGTRLTVL.

The chain employs TRBV2 and TRBJ2-1, with D possibly being TRBD2 (5 bases). The CDR3 contains 15 residues. The V end was cut by 6 bases, the J end by 1 base, with 13 bases between. Germline CDR1 reads SNHLY; CDR2 reads FYNNEI. CDR3 DNA sequence: TGTGCCAGCAGGCCCGACGGACTTTCCTACAATGAGCAGTTCTTC. Amino acids: CASRPDGLSYNEQFF.

The chain uses TRBV15 and TRBJ2-1, with 11 bases lining up with TRBD2. This CDR3 comprises 15 residues. Trimming at V came to 0 bases and at J to 9 bases, leaving 4 bases not matched to a gene. CDR1 is LNHNV, CDR2 YYDKDF, per germline (reference sequence). CDR3 amino acids: CATSRDLAGGGEQFF. The CDR3, as DNA: TGTGCCACCAGCAGAGATTTAGCGGGAGGGGGTGAGCAGTTCTTC.

In the case of this clone: The junction does not match germline at one end; this may be a read error. The chain links TRBV6-1 to TRBJ2-5; D ambiguous. Germline V gives CDR1 MNHNS, CDR2 SASEGT. The CDR3 has 15 residues. The DNA of the CDR3 is TGTGCCAGCAGTGAAGCCCATTATTACCAGGAGACCCAGTACTTC. Translating it yields CASSEAHYYQETQYF.

The chain is built from TRBV2 and TRBJ2-3, with D perhaps matching TRBD1 (6 bases). Trimming took 8 bases from V and 1 from J, leaving 10 bases between them. This CDR3 is 13 amino acids long. The V gene's germline CDR1 is SNHLY and CDR2 FYNNEI. The CDR3 region is CASYWTGTDTQYF. The CDR3 DNA reads TGTGCCAGCTACTGGACAGGCACAGATACGCAGTATTTT.

The chain employs TRBV28 and TRBJ1-5; D gene unclear. This CDR3 comprises 14 residues. From germline, CDR1 is MDHEN and CDR2 SYDVKM. Trimming left V 5 bases short and J 0 bases short, with 8 bases between. This CDR3 is CASSRDYSNQPQHF. The CDR3 nucleotides read TGTGCCAGCAGTAGAGATTATAGCAATCAGCCCCAGCATTTT. Variable domain in full (rest from reference TRBV28 and TRBJ1-5): DVKVTQSSRYLVKRTGEKVFLECVQDMDHENMFWYRQDPGLGLRLIYFSYDVKMKEKGDIPEGYSVSREKKERFSLILESASTNQTSMYLCASSRDYSNQPQHFGDGTRLSIL.

This rearrangement joins TRBV18 to TRBJ1-1, with D perhaps TRBD1 (6 bases). This CDR3 has 15 amino acids. Trimming removed 6 bases at V and 5 bases at J, with 19 bases between. Per the germline V gene, CDR1 is KGHSH and CDR2 is LQKENI. The CDR3 sequence: CASSPSGPRGTEAFF. The CDR3 DNA reads as TGTGCCAGCTCCCCGAGCGGTCCTAGGGGGACTGAAGCTTTCTTT.

The gene calls are TRBV28 and TRBJ1-4, with TRBD1 as a possible D gene (6 bases). V shed 5 bases and J shed 7 bases, with 20 bases lying between them. Germline values: CDR1 MDHEN, CDR2 SYDVKM. This CDR3 has 16 amino acids. The CDR3 here is CASSGVQGMKGEKLFF. The CDR3 DNA follows: TGTGCCAGCAGTGGTGTTCAGGGGATGAAAGGTGAAAAACTGTTTTTT.

The J gene is TRBJ2-7, the V gene TRBV2, with D possibly being TRBD1 (5 bases). V dropped 3 bases and J dropped 7 bases, with 10 bases sitting between them. The CDR3 has 12 residues. CDR1 is SNHLY, CDR2 FYNNEI, per germline. The CDR3 loop reads CASSDLAGEQYF. CDR3 bases: TGTGCCAGCAGTGACTTAGCAGGGGAGCAGTACTTC. Complete variable domain (other parts from reference TRBV2 and TRBJ2-7): EPEVTQTPSHQVTQMGQEVILRCVPISNHLYFYWYRQILGQKVEFLVSFYNNEISEKSEIFDDQFSVERPDGSNFTLKIRSTKLEDSAMYFCASSDLAGEQYFGPGTRLTVT.

The chain links TRBV6-6 to TRBJ1-3, with a weak D call TRBD1 (5 bases). Per germline, CDR1 MNHNY and CDR2 SVGAGI (reference sequence). This CDR3 comprises 16 residues. Between the trimmed V and J ends, which lost 0 bases and 0 bases, there was a span of 9 bases. The CDR3: CASSYSSGGSGNTIYF. The CDR3 DNA follows: TGTGCCAGCAGTTACTCATCGGGGGGCTCTGGAAACACCATATATTTT.

V is TRBV21-1 and J is TRBJ1-1; the table's D call, TRBD1, has no DNA check behind it. TRBV21-1 is a pseudogene segment. There are 15 residues in the CDR3. This chain's CDR3 is CASSSRTGLNTEAFF. CDR3 coding DNA: TGTGCCAGCAGCTCAAGGACAGGCCTGAACACTGAAGCTTTCTTT.

The CDR3 spells CSASGDRASYEQYF. In DNA form, the CDR3 reads TGCAGTGCCAGTGGCGACAGGGCTTCCTACGAGCAGTACTTC. The chain has TRBV20-1 and TRBJ2-7, with TRBD1 identical over 7 bases. Trimming cost V 6 bases and J 1 base; bases outside gene matches: 9. This CDR3 is 14 amino acids long. Germline V gives CDR1 DFQATT, CDR2 SNEGSKA (reference sequence).